The T cell receptor (beta chain) under discussion was sequenced for a study of T cell repertoires in cytomegalovirus infection. Overall study context: Used in the study were CMV epitopes, some recently identified and HLA-C-restricted, others well-studied and HLA-B-restricted. Public TCR beta signatures indicated both CMV infection and matching HLA type. The study, taken as a whole, reports: CMV carriers with the relevant HLA were identified by cumulative public TCR beta family frequency.

As concerns this clonotype: What it binds is not known.

TCRdb called the reads again in MiXCR, with one record for every CDR3 protein. The sample shows hundreds of thousands of distinct CDR3 sequences, approximately 40% of them seen only once. The germline V and J ends were trimmed by 3 bases and 0 bases, with 6 bases remaining between them. CDR1 is DFQATT and CDR2 is SNEGSKA in the germline V gene (reference sequence). The CDR3 has 13 residues. The TCR originated in a human donor in good health (CMV status not recorded). Some clones in this sample may be carry-over from other donors' samples. This material consisted of cultured PBMCs, taken from culture after CMV antigen stimulation. The chain recombines TRBV20-1 with TRBJ1-5; D gene uncertain. CDR3 coding DNA: TGCAGTGCTAGTCCTTCTAGCAATCAGCCCCAGCATTTT. Residues: CSASPSSNQPQHF.